A selection of T cell receptor beta chains follows, all from one sample in a study of cytotoxic CD8 clonotypes in ibrutinib-treated CLL. Clones were sequenced by immunoSEQ multiplex PCR, and TCRdb holds only the in-frame ones, with some missing. The sample shows 100,000 to 150,000 clones, 80% to 90% of them seen only once. Sequenced here: PBMCs, sampled after 24 months of ibrutinib treatment. The receptors come from a human donor with chronic lymphocytic leukemia. Both conserved end residues are part of each CDR3. The D gene is left open where the match is weak. Rows give clone size only sometimes, using once, few, many, or a class for an expanded clone.

clone_size j_call v_call d_call cdr3_aa cdr3_nt
NA TRBJ2-1 TRBV5-1 NA CASMTGLLYHNEQFF TGCGCCAGCATGACTGGACTCTTATATCACAATGAGCAGTTCTTC
NA TRBJ1-1 TRBV9 NA CASNLDRATVTEAFF TGTGCCAGCAACCTGGACCGAGCTACGGTGACTGAAGCTTTCTTT
NA TRBJ1-1 TRBV30 NA CAWKGGVTEAFF TGTGCCTGGAAGGGGGGGGTCACTGAAGCTTTCTTT
NA TRBJ2-7 TRBV6-1 NA CASTPGYVSSEQYF TGTGCCAGCACCCCGGGATACGTAAGCTCCGAGCAGTACTTC
NA TRBJ2-5 TRBV5-1 NA CASSLEETQYF TGCGCCAGCAGCTTAGAAGAGACCCAGTACTTC
few TRBJ2-3 TRBV9 NA CASSTDGFGTDTQYF TGTGCCAGCAGCACAGACGGCTTCGGGACAGATACGCAGTATTTT
NA TRBJ1-1 TRBV4-3 TRBD1 CASSHPGGGVNTEAFF TGCGCCAGCAGCCACCCAGGGGGAGGGGTGAACACTGAAGCTTTCTTT
once TRBJ2-2 TRBV7-2 NA CASSFTMGGELFF TGTGCCAGCAGCTTTACCATGGGAGGGGAGCTGTTTTTT
NA TRBJ2-7 TRBV19 TRBD2 CASKRAGGTSYEQYF TGTGCCAGTAAGAGGGCGGGGGGGACCTCCTACGAGCAGTACTTC
NA TRBJ1-5 TRBV5-8 NA CASRARGGDNQPQHF TGTGCCAGCCGCGCCCGGGGGGGTGACAATCAGCCCCAGCATTTT
NA TRBJ2-3 TRBV4-3 TRBD1 CASSQGTGWNTQYF TGCGCCAGCAGCCAAGGGACAGGGTGGAATACGCAGTATTTT
NA TRBJ2-5 TRBV7-6 TRBD2 CASSSMPGGAGETQYF TGTGCCAGCAGCTCCATGCCAGGAGGAGCGGGGGAGACCCAGTACTTC
NA TRBJ2-1 TRBV5-1 NA CASSLLYTDNEQFF TGCGCCAGCAGCTTGCTCTACACAGACAATGAGCAGTTCTTC
NA TRBJ1-5 TRBV28 NA CASKDGGGNQPQHF TGTGCCAGCAAGGACGGCGGGGGCAATCAGCCCCAGCATTTT
NA TRBJ2-2 TRBV7-2 TRBD2 CASSPRAGLASGELFF TGTGCCAGCAGCCCCAGGGCTGGACTAGCCTCCGGGGAGCTGTTTTTT
NA TRBJ2-3 TRBV19 NA CASKFGQASTDTQYF TGTGCCAGTAAGTTCGGTCAGGCTAGCACAGATACGCAGTATTTT
NA TRBJ1-1 TRBV7-8 NA CASSSPGTEAFF TGTGCCAGCAGCTCACCCGGGACTGAAGCTTTCTTT
NA TRBJ2-6 TRBV10-2 NA CASSEGGATSGANVLTF TGCGCCAGCAGTGAAGGGGGAGCGACCTCTGGGGCCAACGTCCTGACTTTC
NA TRBJ1-5 TRBV6-6 NA CASTPDRVNQPQHF TGTGCCAGCACCCCGGACAGAGTCAATCAGCCCCAGCATTTT
NA TRBJ2-1 TRBV7-3 NA CASRSGSYNEQFF TGTGCGTCTCGTAGCGGCTCCTACAATGAGCAGTTCTTC
NA TRBJ1-3 TRBV6-6 NA CASSFRGSGNTIYF TGTGCCAGCAGCTTCAGGGGTTCTGGAAACACCATATATTTT
NA TRBJ1-4 TRBV19 NA CASSIDGRGATNEKLFF TGTGCCAGTAGTATCGACGGGAGAGGGGCAACTAATGAAAAACTGTTTTTT
many TRBJ1-4 TRBV28 TRBD1 CASSTRDRYSATNEKLFF TGTGCCAGCAGTACCCGGGACAGATATTCTGCAACTAATGAAAAACTGTTTTTT
NA TRBJ2-1 TRBV9 TRBD2 CASSVDLAGGPHEQFF TGTGCCAGCAGCGTAGATCTGGCGGGAGGGCCACATGAGCAGTTCTTC
few TRBJ1-1 TRBV19 TRBD1 CASSWTGDTEAFF TGTGCCAGTTCTTGGACAGGGGACACTGAAGCTTTCTTT
NA TRBJ1-1 TRBV11-2 NA CASSLRQALVSEAFF TGTGCCAGCAGCTTAAGACAGGCCCTTGTCTCTGAAGCTTTCTTT
NA TRBJ2-5 TRBV2 TRBD1 CAMGTGGAGGQETQYF TGTGCCATGGGGACAGGGGGCGCGGGTGGGCAAGAGACCCAGTACTTC
NA TRBJ1-6 TRBV5-1 NA CASSLATAVGSPLHF TGCGCCAGCAGCTTGGCGACAGCCGTCGGTTCACCCCTCCACTTT
NA TRBJ2-7 TRBV28 NA CASRDKVEQYF TGTGCCAGCAGAGATAAAGTCGAGCAGTACTTC
NA TRBJ2-5 TRBV12-5 NA CASGLVPNERPETQYF TGTGCTAGTGGTTTGGTACCTAACGAAAGGCCGGAGACCCAGTACTTC
few TRBJ1-2 TRBV6-1 TRBD1 CASRRQGTGHGYTF TGTGCCAGCAGGCGACAGGGGACCGGGCATGGCTACACCTTC
NA TRBJ2-1 TRBV7-3 NA CASSPNGGGNNEQFF TGTGCCAGCAGCCCTAACGGTGGCGGAAACAATGAGCAGTTCTTC
NA TRBJ1-6 TRBV27 NA CASSLGRVGSPLHF TGTGCCAGCAGTTTGGGTAGGGTTGGTTCACCCCTCCACTTT
NA TRBJ2-7 TRBV28 NA CASSLSGGTAYEQYF TGTGCCAGCAGTTTGTCGGGGGGGACAGCCTACGAGCAGTACTTC
NA TRBJ1-4 TRBV6-6 NA CASRGEEKLFF TGTGCCAGCAGAGGGGAGGAAAAACTGTTTTTT
once TRBJ2-7 TRBV6-6 NA CASRTDKEKQYF TGTGCCAGCAGGACAGATAAGGAGAAGCAGTACTTC
NA TRBJ2-5 TRBV5-6 NA CASSLDYKGTQYF TGTGCCAGCAGCTTGGACTACAAGGGGACCCAGTACTTC
NA TRBJ2-1 TRBV5-4 NA CASSLEVFETKQQFF TGTGCCAGCAGCTTGGAAGTCTTCGAGACAAAGCAGCAGTTCTTC
NA TRBJ1-5 TRBV28 NA CASSSGRDQPQHF TGTGCCAGCAGTTCGGGGCGGGATCAGCCCCAGCATTTT
NA TRBJ2-7 TRBV5-4 TRBD2 CASSLGASGSSSYEQYF TGTGCCAGCAGCTTGGGGGCTAGCGGGAGTAGCTCCTACGAGCAGTACTTC
NA TRBJ2-7 TRBV6-6 TRBD1 CASSFGTGKNEQYF TGTGCCAGCAGTTTCGGGACAGGGAAAAACGAGCAGTACTTC
once TRBJ2-5 TRBV19 NA CASRPGLAKAETQYF TGTGCCAGTAGGCCGGGACTCGCTAAGGCAGAGACCCAGTACTTC
NA TRBJ2-7 TRBV7-9 NA CASSSAGSPSYEQYF TGTGCCAGCAGCTCAGCCGGGTCACCCTCCTACGAGCAGTACTTC
NA TRBJ1-6 TRBV28 NA CASSFGRGAHF NA
NA TRBJ1-2 TRBV2 NA CASRQRRQSYYGYTF TGTGCCAGCAGGCAAAGGAGACAGAGCTACTATGGCTACACCTTC
few TRBJ2-4 TRBV4-2 NA CASSPSTVQGNIQYF TGTGCCAGCAGCCCCTCAACCGTCCAGGGGAACATTCAGTACTTC
once TRBJ1-2 TRBV2 NA CASSVKVTYGYTF TGTGCCAGCAGTGTGAAAGTAACCTATGGCTACACCTTC
NA TRBJ1-2 TRBV28 TRBD1 CASSLLFSSDLRTGGSYGYTF TGTGCCAGCAGTTTATTGTTTAGTTCCGATTTAAGGACAGGGGGTTCTTATGGCTACACCTTC
NA TRBJ1-5 TRBV28 NA CASTRDLSNQPQHF TGTGCCAGCACCCGGGACCTTAGCAATCAGCCCCAGCATTTT
once TRBJ2-7 TRBV5-5 NA CASSRHGGGTYEQYF TGTGCCAGCAGCCGCCACGGAGGGGGCACCTACGAGCAGTACTTC
once TRBJ2-1 TRBV4-3 NA CASSLSTGNPYNEQFF TGCGCCAGCAGCCTTAGCACCGGGAACCCCTACAATGAGCAGTTCTTC
NA TRBJ1-2 TRBV25-1 TRBD1 CASSIAGGDYGYTF TGTGCCAGCAGTATAGCAGGGGGCGACTATGGCTACACCTTC
once TRBJ2-3 TRBV2 NA CASSERARDTQYF TGTGCCAGCAGTGAGAGGGCCCGCGATACGCAGTATTTT
NA TRBJ1-1 TRBV9 NA CASSVDPAQNTEAFF TGTGCCAGCAGCGTAGATCCGGCACAGAACACTGAAGCTTTCTTT
NA TRBJ2-5 TRBV14 TRBD2 CASNFRLAGLAETQYF TGTGCCAGCAATTTCCGCCTAGCGGGACTAGCGGAGACCCAGTACTTC
NA TRBJ2-5 TRBV19 NA CASSMAVQRETQYF TGTGCCAGTAGTATGGCAGTTCAACGGGAGACCCAGTACTTC
NA TRBJ2-1 TRBV5-4 TRBD2 CASSLRLAENNEQFF TGTGCCAGCAGTTTGAGACTAGCGGAAAACAATGAGCAGTTCTTC